Included here is one T cell receptor beta chain sequence, with context. Germline is not matched at one junction end, which may reflect a read error. TCRdb re-called clones from the PCR reads using MiXCR. The sample carries about 19,000 clones, approximately 24% recorded once. Each patient went into thyroid surgery without having received any treatment. The data were taken from a study of metastatic and nonmetastatic thyroid tumors. Germline CDR1 is SGDLS and CDR2 is YYNGEE. CDR3 length equals 16 residues. Sequenced material: tumor tissue. The sequence was obtained from a male donor with papillary thyroid cancer or a benign thyroid nodule (not recorded which). Some clones in this sample may be carry-over from other donors' samples. This chain connects TRBV9 to TRBJ2-3, with D perhaps matching TRBD1 or TRBD2 (5 bases each). CDR3 in DNA: TGTGCCAACAGTATTGACGGGGCTACCAGCACATATACGCAGTATTTT. Translating it yields CANSIDGATSTYTQYF.